This TCR beta chain was identified during a study of blood T cell repertoires in COVID-19. Background on the study: Whether acute or convalescent, the COVID-19 samples came from the United States, Italy and Spain. PBMCs, B-cell-depleted T cells, or T cells were the source of the cDNA or gDNA that made up the material.

Trimming took off 4 bases at V and 6 bases at J, with 13 bases between the two ends. The CDR3 has 13 amino acids. Germline V gives CDR1 SGDLS, CDR2 YYNGEE. Methods used by the authors: Reference gene primers were amplified, and this amplification served to estimate nucleated cell counts. Sequencing used immunoSEQ multiplex PCR; TCRdb keeps in-frame clones, though not all of them. The DNA gave D and trimming, while V, J and clone size come from that table. The sample includes roughly 280,000 clones, around nine tenths of them seen just once. This clone appeared a few times. The clonotype originates from a man between 50 and 59 years old with acute or convalescent COVID-19. The chain employs TRBV9 and TRBJ1-2; a weak D match, TRBD1 (5 bases). Sequences were obtained from peripheral blood. This CDR3 reads CASSLSGGNGYTF. Written as DNA, the CDR3 is TGTGCCAGCAGCCTCTCCGGGGGTAATGGCTACACCTTC.